This T cell receptor beta chain was observed in a study of T cell responses to AZD1222 COVID-19 vaccine. Looking at the study overall: Analysis merged second doses at about 4 or about 12 weeks.

Here immunoSEQ multiplex PCR was the method, and the copy in TCRdb shows in-frame clones only, minus some. The sample contains tens of thousands of clones, roughly 90% of which appear only once. Trimming took 10 bases from V and 2 from J; bases not matched to a gene: 10. Germline values: CDR1 SNHLY, CDR2 FYNNEI. This CDR3 has 15 residues. The chain joins TRBV2 to TRBJ2-5; 10 bases fit TRBD2. This clonotype was obtained from an adult in good health. This material consisted of peripheral blood, taken on day 0 of AZD1222 vaccination. The CDR3 DNA reads TGTGCCATTAGCGGGGGGACCCTACATCAAGAGACCCAGTACTTC. This codes for CAISGGTLHQETQYF. The full variable domain, rest sourced from reference TRBV2 and TRBJ2-5, is EPEVTQTPSHQVTQMGQEVILRCVPISNHLYFYWYRQILGQKVEFLVSFYNNEISEKSEIFDDQFSVERPDGSNFTLKIRSTKLEDSAMYFCAISGGTLHQETQYFGPGTRLLVL.